Included here is one TCR beta chain sequence, with context. Its antigen is currently unknown. This entry belongs to a study of cytomegalovirus exposure and HLA in healthy donors. V lost 6 bases, J lost 5 bases, and 5 bases stayed unmatched. The CDR3 totals 13 residues. The germline V gene encodes CDR1 MNHNS and CDR2 SASEGT. General study results and limits: Trimming of TCR beta V- and J-genes showed a link, identified in a later analysis, to a missense DCLRE1C variant. There were 150 to 200 TCR beta chains listed as cytomegalovirus-associated. Analyses of presence/absence relied on an assumption of roughly uniform sequencing depth across donors.

Vbeta (60) and Jbeta (13) primers were used in the PCR. Sequencing used immunoSEQ multiplex PCR; TCRdb keeps in-frame clones, though not all of them. The sample holds about 170,000 clones, 71% seen once. The chain links TRBV6-1 to TRBJ1-2; 8 bases line up with TRBD1. The receptor was isolated from a girl aged 10 to 17 in good health and CMV-seronegative. Specimen: PBMCs. The chain's CDR3 is CASRGTGRYGYTF. The CDR3 DNA sequence: TGTGCCAGCAGGGGGACAGGACGTTATGGCTACACCTTC.